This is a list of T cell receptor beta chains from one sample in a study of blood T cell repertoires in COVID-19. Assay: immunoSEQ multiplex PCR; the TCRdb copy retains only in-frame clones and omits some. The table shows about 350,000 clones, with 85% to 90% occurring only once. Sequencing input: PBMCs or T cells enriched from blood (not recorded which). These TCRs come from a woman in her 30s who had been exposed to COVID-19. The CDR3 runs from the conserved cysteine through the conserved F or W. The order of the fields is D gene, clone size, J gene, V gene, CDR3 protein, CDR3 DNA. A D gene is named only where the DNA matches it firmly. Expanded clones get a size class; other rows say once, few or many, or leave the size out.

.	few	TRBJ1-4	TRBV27	CASSLKAAANEKLFF	TGTGCCAGCAGTTTAAAGGCGGCGGCTAATGAAAAACTGTTTTTT
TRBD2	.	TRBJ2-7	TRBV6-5	CASSYSTSGSAYEQYF	TGTGCCAGCAGTTACTCGACTAGCGGGAGCGCCTACGAGCAGTACTTC
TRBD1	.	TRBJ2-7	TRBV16	CASSLGQKIEQYF	TGTGCCAGCAGCCTGGGACAGAAGATCGAGCAGTACTTC
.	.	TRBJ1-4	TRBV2	CASGLGTRGGKLFF	TGTGCCAGCGGTCTCGGGACAAGAGGCGGAAAACTGTTTTTT
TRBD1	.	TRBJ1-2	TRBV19	CASTDRASKDYGYTF	TGTGCCAGTACCGACAGGGCTAGTAAGGACTATGGCTACACCTTC
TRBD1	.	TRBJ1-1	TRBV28	CASSPPTGQGDTEAFF	TGTGCCAGCAGTCCCCCGACGGGACAGGGGGACACTGAAGCTTTCTTT
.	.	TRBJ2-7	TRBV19	CASTPAGSGTYEQYF	TGTGCCAGTACCCCCGCGGGATCCGGCACCTACGAGCAGTACTTC
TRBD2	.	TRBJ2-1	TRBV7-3	CASSKTSGEYNEQFF	TGTGCCAGCAGCAAGACTAGCGGGGAATACAATGAGCAGTTCTTC
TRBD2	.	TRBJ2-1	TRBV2	CASSAKASGHNEQFF	TGTGCCAGCAGTGCGAAGGCTAGCGGGCACAATGAGCAGTTCTTC
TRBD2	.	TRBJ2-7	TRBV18	CASSPAAGDLYEQYF	TGTGCCAGCTCACCAGCAGCGGGAGACTTGTACGAGCAGTACTTC
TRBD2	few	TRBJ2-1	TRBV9	CASSSRTSGINPNEQFF	TGTGCCAGCAGCTCCCGGACTAGCGGGATCAATCCCAATGAGCAGTTCTTC
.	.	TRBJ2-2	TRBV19	CASTIRGWDTGELFF	TGTGCCAGTACCATCAGGGGTTGGGACACCGGGGAGCTGTTTTTT
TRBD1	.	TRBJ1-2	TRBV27	CASSLATGGGYGYTF	TGTGCCAGCAGTTTAGCGACAGGGGGAGGCTATGGCTACACCTTC
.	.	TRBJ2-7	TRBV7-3	CASSWSPGYEQYF	TGTGCCAGCAGCTGGAGCCCCGGCTACGAGCAGTACTTC
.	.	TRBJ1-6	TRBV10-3	CASAGNDNSPLHF	TGTGCCTCGGCGGGGAACGATAATTCACCCCTCCACTTT
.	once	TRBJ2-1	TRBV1	CTSSRGREIYNEQFF	TGCACCAGCAGCCGGGGGCGGGAGATCTACAATGAGCAGTTCTTC
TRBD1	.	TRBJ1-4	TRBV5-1	CASSRGQGSEKLFF	TGCGCCAGCAGCAGGGGACAGGGAAGTGAAAAACTGTTTTTT
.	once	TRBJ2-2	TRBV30	CAWSVYVTGELFF	TGTGCCTGGAGTGTATATGTCACCGGGGAGCTGTTTTTT
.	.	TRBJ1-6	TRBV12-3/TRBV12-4	CASSFGRDSPLHF	TGTGCCAGCAGTTTCGGTCGGGATTCACCCCTCCACTTT
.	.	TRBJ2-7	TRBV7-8	CASSLGGRSYEQYF	TGTGCCAGCAGCTTAGGGGGCCGTTCTTACGAGCAGTACTTC
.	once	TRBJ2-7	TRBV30	CAWSVSGYEQYF	TGTGCCTGGAGTGTATCCGGTTACGAGCAGTACTTC
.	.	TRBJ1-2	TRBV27	CASSFVGGTYGYTF	TGTGCCAGCAGTTTCGTCGGGGGGACATATGGCTACACCTTC
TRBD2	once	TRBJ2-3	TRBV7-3	CASSPRLAGRTDTQYF	TGTGCCAGCAGCCCCCGACTAGCGGGACGCACAGATACGCAGTATTTT
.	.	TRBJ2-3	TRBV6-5	CASSYGTGGNTQYF	TGTGCCAGCAGTTACGGGACCGGAGGGAATACGCAGTATTTT
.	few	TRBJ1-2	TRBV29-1	CSVEDMGRGYTF	TGCAGCGTTGAAGATATGGGGCGGGGCTACACCTTC
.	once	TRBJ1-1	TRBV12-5	CASGLVPTGGNTEAFF	TGTGCTAGTGGTTTGGTGCCAACCGGGGGGAACACTGAAGCTTTCTTT
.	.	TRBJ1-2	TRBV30	CAWSTNYGYTF	TGTGCCTGGTCTACTAACTATGGCTACACCTTC
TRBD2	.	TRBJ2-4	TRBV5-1	CASSGAGGENIQYF	TGCGCCAGCAGCGGAGCGGGAGGGGAAAACATTCAGTACTTC
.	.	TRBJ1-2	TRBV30	CAWKGQGHYGYTF	TGTGCCTGGAAGGGGCAGGGGCACTATGGCTACACCTTC
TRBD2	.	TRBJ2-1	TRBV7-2	CASSTLGLAGLDEQFF	TGTGCCAGCAGCACCCTAGGACTAGCGGGTTTGGATGAGCAGTTCTTC
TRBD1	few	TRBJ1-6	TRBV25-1	CASSEIIGTDLYNSPLHF	TGTGCCAGCAGTGAGATCATCGGGACAGACCTTTATAATTCACCCCTCCACTTT
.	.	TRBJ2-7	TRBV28	CASSSRRQYF	TGTGCCAGCAGTTCTAGGCGGCAGTACTTC
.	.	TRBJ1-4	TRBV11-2	CASSLVFGGLNEKLFF	TGTGCCAGCAGCTTAGTTTTCGGAGGTCTGAATGAAAAACTGTTTTTT
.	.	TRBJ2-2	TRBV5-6	CASSLIRGFGELFF	TGTGCCAGCAGCTTAATTCGCGGTTTCGGGGAGCTGTTTTTT
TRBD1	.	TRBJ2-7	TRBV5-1	CASMEGTGADEQYF	TGCGCCAGCATGGAAGGGACAGGGGCTGACGAGCAGTACTTC
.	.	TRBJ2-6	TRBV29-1	CSVLGHLLSGANVLTF	TGCAGCGTCCTGGGACACCTACTCTCTGGGGCCAACGTCCTGACTTTC
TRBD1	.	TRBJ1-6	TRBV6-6	CASSLGQLDSPLHF	TGTGCCAGCAGTTTGGGACAGCTTGACTCACCCCTCCACTTT
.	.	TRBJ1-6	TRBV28	CASSYRQDFNSPLHF	TGTGCCAGCAGTTACCGACAGGACTTTAATTCACCCCTCCACTTT
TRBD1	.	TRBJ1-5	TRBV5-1	CASSWGTGQNQPQHF	TGCGCCAGCAGCTGGGGGACAGGGCAAAATCAGCCCCAGCATTTT
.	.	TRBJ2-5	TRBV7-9	CASSLGAAVQETQYF	TGTGCCAGCAGCTTAGGGGCCGCTGTTCAAGAGACCCAGTACTTC
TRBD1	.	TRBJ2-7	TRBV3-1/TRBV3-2	CASYNRGSYEQYF	TGTGCCAGCTACAACAGGGGATCCTACGAGCAGTACTTC
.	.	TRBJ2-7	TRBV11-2	CASSDMGGAEYEQYF	TGTGCCAGCAGCGACATGGGGGGGGCTGAATACGAGCAGTACTTC
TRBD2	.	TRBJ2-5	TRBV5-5	CASSYGLAGQYF	TGTGCCAGCAGCTACGGACTAGCGGGTCAGTACTTC
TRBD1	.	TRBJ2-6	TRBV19	CASSDRGRGANVLTF	TGTGCCAGTAGCGACAGGGGGCGAGGGGCCAACGTCCTGACTTTC
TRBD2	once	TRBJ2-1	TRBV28	CASSLWGRGGYNEQFF	TGTGCCAGCAGTTTATGGGGCCGGGGGGGCTACAATGAGCAGTTCTTC
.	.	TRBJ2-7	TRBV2	CASSDPGHSYYYEQYF	TGTGCCAGCAGTGACCCGGGACACTCGTATTATTACGAGCAGTACTTC
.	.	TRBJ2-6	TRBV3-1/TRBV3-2	CASSQDPIRAARSGANVLTF	TGTGCCAGCAGCCAAGATCCGATCAGGGCCGCTCGCTCTGGGGCCAACGTCCTGACTTTC
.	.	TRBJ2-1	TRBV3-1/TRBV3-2	CASSQGTSSNNEQFF	TGTGCCAGCAGCCAAGGCACTAGCTCCAACAATGAGCAGTTCTTC